This is a list of T cell receptor beta chains from one sample in a study of blood T cell repertoires in COVID-19. Clones were sequenced by immunoSEQ multiplex PCR, and TCRdb holds only the in-frame ones, with some missing. The sample contains a few hundred thousand clones, around 78% of which appear only once. Sequencing was done on a sample of peripheral blood. These receptors all stem from a man aged 55 to 70 who had recovered from COVID-19. Each CDR3 is given with its conserved first and last residue. D genes are given only for firm matches. Some rows mark clone size as missing; the rest say once, few, many or name a class of expanded clone.

CDR3: CASSQATSAGYEQYF; DNA: TGTGCCAGCAGCCAAGCGACTAGCGCCGGCTACGAGCAGTACTTC; size: few; V: TRBV14; J: TRBJ2-7; D: TRBD2
CDR3: CSGRQGSTEQYF; DNA: TGCAGCGGCCGACAGGGGTCGACCGAGCAGTACTTC; size: .; V: TRBV29-1; J: TRBJ2-7; D: TRBD1
CDR3: CASSYLDRVRNSPLHF; DNA: TGTGCCAGCAGTTACCTGGACAGGGTTAGGAATTCACCCCTCCACTTT; size: once; V: TRBV6-5; J: TRBJ1-6; D: TRBD1
CDR3: CASSKTRTGTETQYF; DNA: TGTGCCAGCAGTAAAACCCGGACAGGGACAGAGACCCAGTACTTC; size: .; V: TRBV7-8; J: TRBJ2-5; D: TRBD1
CDR3: CASSQQGATQPQHF; DNA: TGTGCCAGCAGTCAACAGGGGGCGACTCAGCCCCAGCATTTT; size: .; V: TRBV28; J: TRBJ1-5; D: TRBD1
CDR3: CASSNPSGGVYGYTF; DNA: TGTGCCAGCAGTAACCCCTCGGGGGGGGTGTATGGCTACACCTTC; size: .; V: TRBV27; J: TRBJ1-2; D: .
CDR3: CASSSPTGPANTEAFF; DNA: TGTGCCAGCAGCTCCCCGACAGGGCCGGCGAACACTGAAGCTTTCTTT; size: few; V: TRBV13; J: TRBJ1-1; D: TRBD1
CDR3: CASSLQGTVGPQHF; DNA: TGTGCCAGCAGCTTGCAGGGGACCGTGGGGCCCCAGCATTTT; size: once; V: TRBV5-5; J: TRBJ1-5; D: .
CDR3: CASSLPSGSHEQYF; DNA: TGTGCCAGCAGCTTGCCTAGCGGGAGCCACGAGCAGTACTTC; size: .; V: TRBV7-2; J: TRBJ2-7; D: TRBD2
CDR3: CAIRKQGDGYTF; DNA: TGTGCCATCAGAAAACAGGGTGATGGCTACACCTTC; size: .; V: TRBV10-3; J: TRBJ1-2; D: .
CDR3: CASSLFRGPTEAFF; DNA: TGTGCCAGCAGTTTATTCAGGGGGCCAACTGAAGCTTTCTTT; size: .; V: TRBV28; J: TRBJ1-1; D: TRBD1
CDR3: CASSKVETKGCNQPQHF; DNA: TGTGCCAGCAGCAAAGTAGAGACAAAAGGATGCAATCAGCCCCAGCATTTT; size: .; V: TRBV21-1; J: TRBJ1-5; D: .
CDR3: CASRESGQRRNYGYTF; DNA: TGTGCCAGTAGGGAAAGTGGACAGCGACGAAACTATGGCTACACCTTC; size: .; V: TRBV19; J: TRBJ1-2; D: .
CDR3: CASSLSGANVLTF; DNA: TGTGCCAGTAGTCTCTCCGGGGCCAACGTCCTGACTTTC; size: .; V: TRBV19; J: TRBJ2-6; D: .
CDR3: CASSVRYEGSYEQYF; DNA: TGTGCCAGCAGTGTACGATACGAGGGATCCTACGAGCAGTACTTC; size: .; V: TRBV27; J: TRBJ2-7; D: .
CDR3: CASSRQGAHLQQYF; DNA: TGTGCCAGCAGTCGACAGGGCGCCCACTTACAGCAGTACTTC; size: once; V: TRBV27; J: TRBJ2-7; D: TRBD1
CDR3: CASSQALLSPSPEGKTDTQYF; DNA: TGTGCCAGCAGCCAAGCCCTGTTGTCCCCTAGCCCGGAGGGAAAGACAGATACGCAGTATTTT; size: .; V: TRBV3-1/TRBV3-2; J: TRBJ2-3; D: .
CDR3: CASQKTGEAGTEAFF; DNA: TGTGCCAGCCAAAAGACAGGGGAGGCGGGCACTGAAGCTTTCTTT; size: once; V: TRBV5-4; J: TRBJ1-1; D: TRBD1
CDR3: CASSLGGGQGTEAFF; DNA: TGCGCCAGCAGCTTGGGCGGGGGGCAGGGCACTGAAGCTTTCTTT; size: .; V: TRBV5-1; J: TRBJ1-1; D: .
CDR3: CASSQGGQVPPGTLHF; DNA: TGTGCCAGCAGCCAGGGTGGGCAGGTGCCACCCGGAACCCTCCACTTT; size: .; V: TRBV7-2; J: TRBJ1-6; D: .
CDR3: CASSPTGGGGYTF; DNA: TGTGCCAGCTCCCCTACAGGGGGTGGGGGCTACACCTTC; size: .; V: TRBV6-5; J: TRBJ1-2; D: TRBD1
CDR3: CAWNRGNTGELFF; DNA: TGTGCCTGGAACAGGGGGAACACCGGGGAGCTGTTTTTT; size: .; V: TRBV30; J: TRBJ2-2; D: TRBD1
CDR3: CASSQARWNTEAFF; DNA: TGTGCCAGCAGCCAAGCACGGTGGAACACTGAAGCTTTCTTT; size: .; V: TRBV3-1/TRBV3-2; J: TRBJ1-1; D: .
CDR3: CASSTYDYSPSGVMTNEKLFF; DNA: TGTGCCAGCAGCACCTACGACTACAGTCCATCGGGGGTTATGACTAATGAAAAACTGTTTTTT; size: .; V: TRBV21-1; J: TRBJ1-4; D: .
CDR3: CASNFRNSGANVLTF; DNA: TGTGCCAGCAATTTCAGGAACTCTGGGGCCAACGTCCTGACTTTC; size: .; V: TRBV2; J: TRBJ2-6; D: .
CDR3: CASSRGDSPLHF; DNA: TGCGCCAGCAGCCGCGGGGATTCACCCCTCCACTTT; size: few; V: TRBV5-1; J: TRBJ1-6; D: .
CDR3: CASSSRGSGGYNEQFF; DNA: TGTGCCAGCAGTTCGCGGGGCAGCGGGGGATACAATGAGCAGTTCTTC; size: .; V: TRBV7-2; J: TRBJ2-1; D: TRBD2
CDR3: CASRTPGQGRYEQYF; DNA: TGTGCCAGCAGAACCCCGGGACAGGGTCGCTACGAGCAGTACTTC; size: .; V: TRBV28; J: TRBJ2-7; D: TRBD1
CDR3: CAISGRGSYNEQFF; DNA: TGTGCCATCAGCGGTCGGGGGAGCTACAATGAGCAGTTCTTC; size: .; V: TRBV10-3; J: TRBJ2-1; D: .
CDR3: CASSLTGLAKLFF; DNA: TGTGCCAGCAGTTTGACAGGGTTGGCAAAACTGTTTTTT; size: .; V: TRBV28; J: TRBJ1-4; D: TRBD1
CDR3: CASTSGLGTDTQYF; DNA: TGCGCCAGCACAAGCGGGTTGGGCACAGATACGCAGTATTTT; size: .; V: TRBV5-1; J: TRBJ2-3; D: .
CDR3: CASASGGAGETQYF; DNA: TGTGCCAGTGCCAGCGGGGGGGCCGGAGAGACCCAGTACTTC; size: .; V: TRBV19; J: TRBJ2-5; D: TRBD2
CDR3: CASSFSGEQFF; DNA: TGTGCCAGCAGTTTTTCAGGCGAGCAGTTCTTC; size: .; V: TRBV12-3/TRBV12-4; J: TRBJ2-1; D: .
CDR3: CASSVASSDTEAFF; DNA: TGTGCCAGCAGCGTAGCTTCGTCCGACACTGAAGCTTTCTTT; size: .; V: TRBV9; J: TRBJ1-1; D: .
CDR3: CSVGPAYEQYF; DNA: TGCAGCGTTGGTCCGGCCTACGAGCAGTACTTC; size: .; V: TRBV29-1; J: TRBJ2-7; D: .
CDR3: CASSQRRDEKLFF; DNA: TGTGCCAGCAGCCAGAGGAGGGATGAAAAACTGTTTTTT; size: .; V: TRBV2; J: TRBJ1-4; D: .
CDR3: CASSLQGVHGYTF; DNA: TGTGCCAGCAGCCTACAGGGCGTCCATGGCTACACCTTC; size: .; V: TRBV3-1/TRBV3-2; J: TRBJ1-2; D: .
CDR3: CASSFAGAPYEQYF; DNA: TGTGCCAGCAGCTTTGCGGGGGCCCCCTACGAGCAGTACTTC; size: .; V: TRBV5-5; J: TRBJ2-7; D: .
CDR3: CASSAQPGLAGADYDTQYF; DNA: TGTGCCAGTAGTGCCCAACCGGGACTAGCGGGGGCCGACTATGATACGCAGTATTTT; size: .; V: TRBV19; J: TRBJ2-3; D: TRBD2
CDR3: CASSLAGIAEQYF; DNA: TGCGCCAGCAGCTTGGCAGGGATTGCCGAGCAGTACTTC; size: .; V: TRBV5-1; J: TRBJ2-7; D: .
CDR3: CASREGQTKNYGYTF; DNA: TGTGCCAGCAGGGAAGGACAAACGAAAAACTATGGCTACACCTTC; size: .; V: TRBV2; J: TRBJ1-2; D: .
CDR3: CASSFRTGYGYTF; DNA: TGTGCCAGCAGTTTCAGGACAGGGTATGGCTACACCTTC; size: .; V: TRBV27; J: TRBJ1-2; D: TRBD1
CDR3: CASGRPDRLEGYTF; DNA: TGTGCCAGCGGCCGACCCGACAGACTGGAAGGCTACACCTTC; size: .; V: TRBV6-5; J: TRBJ1-2; D: .
CDR3: CASSPRQGVGGYTF; DNA: TGTGCCAGCAGCCCCCGACAAGGGGTCGGAGGCTACACCTTC; size: .; V: TRBV9; J: TRBJ1-2; D: .
CDR3: CASTQGTSGKANEQFF; DNA: TGCGCCAGCACCCAAGGGACTAGCGGCAAGGCCAATGAGCAGTTCTTC; size: .; V: TRBV5-1; J: TRBJ2-1; D: TRBD2
CDR3: CASSLAASGTAQQFF; DNA: TGCGCCAGCAGCTTGGCGGCTAGCGGGACTGCCCAGCAGTTCTTC; size: .; V: TRBV5-1; J: TRBJ2-1; D: TRBD2
CDR3: CASSQDSGKGNEQFF; DNA: TGTGCCAGCAGCCAGGATAGCGGGAAAGGCAATGAGCAGTTCTTC; size: .; V: TRBV7-8; J: TRBJ2-1; D: TRBD2
CDR3: CASSYRGNEQFF; DNA: TGCGCCAGCAGCTATAGGGGAAATGAGCAGTTCTTC; size: .; V: TRBV5-1; J: TRBJ2-1; D: .
CDR3: CASSELAGGFLSTDTQYF; DNA: TGTGCCAGCAGTGAACTAGCGGGGGGTTTTCTTAGCACAGATACGCAGTATTTT; size: .; V: TRBV2; J: TRBJ2-3; D: TRBD2
CDR3: CASSKTGGRRTEAFF; DNA: TGTGCCAGCAGTAAGACAGGGGGTAGGAGAACTGAAGCTTTCTTT; size: .; V: TRBV6-5; J: TRBJ1-1; D: TRBD1
CDR3: CASSFGQNNSPLHF; DNA: TGCGCCAGCAGCTTTGGGCAGAATAATTCACCCCTCCACTTT; size: .; V: TRBV5-1; J: TRBJ1-6; D: .
CDR3: CAWSGQPGYYQPQHF; DNA: TGTGCCTGGAGTGGTCAACCAGGGTATTATCAGCCCCAGCATTTT; size: .; V: TRBV30; J: TRBJ1-5; D: .
CDR3: CASSPGLAGAETQYF; DNA: TGTGCCAGCAGCCCGGGACTAGCGGGGGCAGAGACCCAGTACTTC; size: .; V: TRBV5-4; J: TRBJ2-5; D: TRBD2
CDR3: CASLPGTGGYEQYF; DNA: TGTGCCAGCTTGCCCGGGACAGGGGGGTACGAGCAGTACTTC; size: once; V: TRBV25-1; J: TRBJ2-7; D: TRBD1
CDR3: CASSLARGPTGELFF; DNA: TGTGCTAGCAGCTTAGCCAGGGGGCCTACCGGGGAGCTGTTTTTT; size: .; V: TRBV7-7; J: TRBJ2-2; D: TRBD1
CDR3: CASRTSSNEQFF; DNA: TGTGCCAGCAGGACTAGCAGCAATGAGCAGTTCTTC; size: .; V: TRBV6-5; J: TRBJ2-1; D: TRBD2
CDR3: CASSLDLIHGAGNTGELFF; DNA: TGCGCCAGCAGCTTGGATCTCATCCACGGGGCGGGAAACACCGGGGAGCTGTTTTTT; size: .; V: TRBV5-1; J: TRBJ2-2; D: .
CDR3: CASSVGGGNQPQHF; DNA: TGTGCCAGCAGCGTAGGTGGAGGGAATCAGCCCCAGCATTTT; size: .; V: TRBV9; J: TRBJ1-5; D: .
CDR3: CASSDRAPYEQYF; DNA: TGTGCCAGCTCGGACAGGGCTCCCTACGAGCAGTACTTC; size: .; V: TRBV6-6; J: TRBJ2-7; D: TRBD1
CDR3: CASSLGPGTATDTQYF; DNA: TGTGCCAGCAGTTTGGGCCCCGGGACAGCTACAGATACGCAGTATTTT; size: .; V: TRBV27; J: TRBJ2-3; D: TRBD1